The clone carrying this T cell receptor (beta chain) showed up many times. The data belong to a study of regulatory T cells in long-lasting Graves disease. Time point in this sample: persistent/refractory GD, antithyroid drugs over 5 years with positive TRAb. PBMCs were the source of the RNA used for TCR sequencing. CDR3 length: 12 residues. Trimming took 5 bases from V and 3 from J, leaving 10 bases between them. The V gene's germline CDR1 is SQVTM and CDR2 ANQGSEA. Through Arm-PCR of CDR3 regions and iRepertoire HTBI primers, TCR beta libraries were built. MiXCR, applied by TCRdb to the multiplex PCR reads, yields one record per CDR3 protein. The sample shows 300,000 to 500,000 distinct CDR3 sequences, roughly 20% of them seen only once.

This receptor was taken from a female donor with Graves disease. The chain has TRBV29-1 and TRBJ1-1, with a weak D call TRBD1 (5 bases). The sample in question was peripheral blood mononuclear cells (PBMCs), obtained when the disease was refractory, from a patient treated with antithyroid drugs. DNA for the CDR3: TGCAGCGTTAAGGGCAGGGACACTGAAGCTTTCTTT. As protein: CSVKGRDTEAFF.